This T cell receptor beta chain was retrieved from a study of shared clonotypes between healthy human individuals. On the study more broadly: Three plates were used per donor for CD4 naive, three for CD4 memory, two for CD8 naive and one for CD8 memory.

This clone showed up just once. Using immunoSEQ multiplex PCR, the repertoire was profiled, and TCRdb retains in-frame clones only, with some absent. The table lists about 2 million clones, 90% to 95% of them singletons. The source material was naive CD4+ T cells sorted from blood. Subset reported: CD45RA+ positively selected. This receptor was identified in a man in his late teens or twenties in good health.

CDR3 sequence: CASSETSFNQPQHF. The CDR3 bases are TGTGCCAGCAGTGAAACCTCCTTCAATCAGCCCCAGCATTTT. The chain carries TRBV6-1 and TRBJ1-5; D ambiguous. Trimming removed 2 bases from V and 3 bases from J, with 8 bases in between. The germline CDR1 and CDR2 sequences are MNHNS and SASEGT. This CDR3 region has 14 residues.